This record covers a single T cell receptor (beta chain). This entry comes from a study of blood T cell repertoires in COVID-19. The CDR3 is made up of 15 amino acids. Trimming removed 2 bases at V and 8 bases at J, with 15 bases between. Germline CDR1 reads SGHAT; CDR2 reads FQNNGV. Clones were sequenced by immunoSEQ multiplex PCR, and TCRdb holds only the in-frame ones, with some missing. The sample includes 150,000 to 200,000 clones, about four fifths of them seen just once. The receptor's source is a woman older than 75 with acute or convalescent COVID-19. The gene calls are TRBV11-2 and TRBJ1-4, with D perhaps matching TRBD1 (5 bases). The sequenced sample consisted of peripheral blood. CDR3 amino acids: CASSLTRTRGEKLFF. The CDR3 nucleotides are TGTGCCAGCAGCTTAACAAGGACCCGGGGGGAAAAACTGTTTTTT.